The entry below describes one T cell receptor beta chain. Germline V CDR1 and CDR2: SNHLY, FYNNEI. The CDR3 consists of 15 residues. V trimming: 3 bases; J trimming: 6 bases; junction bases outside the gene matches: 5. Both 60 Vbeta primers and 13 Jbeta primers went into the PCR. Per the original data handling: Later reanalysis found around 74 million unique TCR beta chains, some 10 million of them shared. Method: immunoSEQ multiplex PCR; TCRdb's copy keeps in-frame clones and lacks some. V and J calls and clone size are as listed in that table; D and trimming were resolved from the DNA. The repertoire includes some 130,000 clones, approximately 78% of them detected once, and approximately 1.6% sits in the top ten. This record belongs to a study of cytomegalovirus exposure and HLA in healthy donors.

The receptor comes from a female donor in good health and CMV-seronegative. The chain employs TRBV2 and TRBJ2-4; 10 nucleotides agree with TRBD2. The sequenced material came from PBMCs. In nucleotides, the CDR3 is TGTGCCAGCAGTGACCTAGCGGGAGTGGGAAACATTCAGTACTTC. Translation: CASSDLAGVGNIQYF.